The 5 T cell receptor beta chains in this list originate from one sample, sequenced in a study of CXCR3-negative and CXCR3-positive naive CD8 T cells. The method, 5' RACE with UMI labels, was used to prepare the TRB cDNA libraries. TCRdb re-called the 5' RACE reads, yielding one record per CDR3 amino acid sequence without DNA. The repertoire table contains 120,000 or so distinct CDR3 sequences. Findings and caveats of the study: CXCR3-positive naive cells had more hydrophobic TRB CDR3s than CXCR3-negative naive cells.

No antigen is known for these receptors. The sample consisted of naive CXCR3+ CD8+ T cells from blood. The sample's subset: CD45RO-CCR7+CD27+CD95- naive CD8+ T cells expressing CXCR3 (TNR3+). Receptors were obtained from a human donor in good health. Some clones in this sample may be carry-over from other donors' samples.

The V gene is TRBV3-1, the J gene TRBJ2-1; the TRBD1 assignment by TCRdb is unverifiable without DNA. The CDR3 runs 19 residues. Germline CDR1 is LGHDT and CDR2 is YNNKEL (reference sequence). Here the CDR3 reads CASSQDQGWLGNSYNEQFF.

The rearrangement joins TRBV29-1 to TRBJ2-5; TCRdb selects TRBD1, and the lack of DNA leaves this call unchecked. The CDR3 covers 16 residues. Germline V gene data show CDR1 as SQVTM and CDR2 as ANQGSEA. The CDR3 reads CSMIPGPGQGAETQYF.

The V call is TRBV5-5, the J call TRBJ2-3; TCRdb's assignment of TRBD1 cannot be checked, as there is no DNA. CDR3 length equals 16 residues. CDR1 and CDR2 from the germline V gene are SGHKS and YYEKEE (reference sequence). CDR3: CASNQTGARNTDTQYF.

The V call is TRBV27, the J call TRBJ2-3; TCRdb proposes TRBD2, but this gene call is untestable without DNA. Germline loops: CDR1 MNHEY, CDR2 SMNVEV (reference sequence). The length of the CDR3 is 11 residues. The chain's CDR3 is CASREADTQYF.

The chain employs TRBV4-1 and TRBJ1-5. The CDR3 extends over 13 amino acids. The germline CDR1 and CDR2 sequences are MGHRA and YSYEKL. The CDR3 sequence is CASSQEGDQPQHF.